This is a list of T cell receptor beta chains from one sample in a study of T-cell memory formation after mild COVID-19. A single record per CDR3 protein comes from TCRdb applying MiXCR to the 5' RACE reads. This sample has approximately 350,000 distinct CDR3 sequences; roughly 14% occur once, and the top ten carry less than 25%. The sequencing sample was made of PBMCs or a T cell subset sorted from them (not recorded which). These TCRs come from a man aged 18 to 30 who had mild COVID-19 (a few samples of this study predate the infection). Cell type and time point are not known. Each CDR3 is given with its conserved first and last residue. The D gene is left open where the match is weak. The size of a clone is reported for some rows only, either as once, few or many, or as a class for expanded clones.

D: .
size: few
J: TRBJ2-1
V: TRBV10-3
DNA: TGTGCCATCAGCGCACGGACAGCACCCAATGAGCAGTTCTTC
CDR3: CAISARTAPNEQFF

D: .
size: many
J: TRBJ2-5
V: TRBV20-1
DNA: TGCAGTGTTCCGCCACTCGCGGCCCTAGAGACCCAGTACTTC
CDR3: CSVPPLAALETQYF

D: .
size: many
J: TRBJ1-1
V: TRBV5-1
DNA: TGCGCCAGCAGCGCACCAGACAGCACAGACACTGAAGCTTTCTTT
CDR3: CASSAPDSTDTEAFF

D: .
size: few
J: TRBJ1-1
V: TRBV11-2
DNA: TGTGCCAGCAGCTTGGGACTTTTGGACACTGAAGCTTTCTTT
CDR3: CASSLGLLDTEAFF

D: .
size: many
J: TRBJ2-2
V: TRBV27
DNA: TGTGCCAGCAGTTTAAGTCGGACATTTTCAGGGGAGCTGTTTTTT
CDR3: CASSLSRTFSGELFF

D: .
size: .
J: TRBJ2-1
V: TRBV12-3/TRBV12-4
DNA: TGTGCCAGCAGTTCGCCAGCGGGCCCTTACAATGAGAAGTTCTTC
CDR3: CASSSPAGPYNEKFF

D: .
size: many
J: TRBJ1-2
V: TRBV4-1
DNA: TGCGCCAGCAGCCGATCAGATCTTTCTAACTATGGCTACACCTTC
CDR3: CASSRSDLSNYGYTF

D: .
size: few
J: TRBJ2-4
V: TRBV6-1
DNA: TGTGCCAGCAGTGACGTAATTCAGTACTTC
CDR3: CASSDVIQYF

D: .
size: few
J: TRBJ2-3
V: TRBV7-3
DNA: TGTGCCAGCAGCTTAATGGGCCACCAGGTGGATACGCAGTATTTT
CDR3: CASSLMGHQVDTQYF

D: .
size: many
J: TRBJ2-3
V: TRBV12-3/TRBV12-4
DNA: TGTGCCAGCAAAGGCGGATCCACAGATACGCAGTATTTT
CDR3: CASKGGSTDTQYF

D: .
size: .
J: TRBJ2-1
V: TRBV20-1
DNA: TGCAGTGCTAGTATCGGAATTGGCGAGCAGTTCTTC
CDR3: CSASIGIGEQFF

D: TRBD2
size: few
J: TRBJ2-1
V: TRBV10-2
DNA: TGCGCCAGCAGTGAAGCGGGGACGTCCTACAATGAGCAGTTCTTC
CDR3: CASSEAGTSYNEQFF

D: .
size: .
J: TRBJ2-2
V: TRBV12-3/TRBV12-4
DNA: TGTGCCAGCAGTTTAGCGCTGGGGGCGATCGGGGAGCTGTTTTTT
CDR3: CASSLALGAIGELFF

D: .
size: .
J: TRBJ1-5
V: TRBV5-1
DNA: TGCGCCAGCAGCCCACAAGGTCACGGCCAGCCCCAGCATTTT
CDR3: CASSPQGHGQPQHF

D: TRBD1
size: many
J: TRBJ2-2
V: TRBV6-4
DNA: TGTGCCAGCCGGGACAGGGACACCGGGGAGCTGTTTTTT
CDR3: CASRDRDTGELFF

D: TRBD1
size: few
J: TRBJ2-5
V: TRBV6-6
DNA: TGTGCCAGCAGTCCACCCCGGACAGGGGTTATTGGAGGGGAGACCCAGTACTTC
CDR3: CASSPPRTGVIGGETQYF

D: TRBD1
size: few
J: TRBJ2-3
V: TRBV6-5
DNA: TGTGCCAGCAGTTTTCGGACAGGAGGTTTCACAGATACGCAGTATTTT
CDR3: CASSFRTGGFTDTQYF

D: .
size: many
J: TRBJ1-4
V: TRBV20-1
DNA: TGCAGTGCTAAGGGGGGTCCCAATGAAAAACTGTTTTTT
CDR3: CSAKGGPNEKLFF

D: .
size: .
J: TRBJ2-2
V: TRBV29-1
DNA: TGCAGCGTTCGGAGGGCAGGAGGGAGTGGGAACACCGGGGAGCTGTTTTTT
CDR3: CSVRRAGGSGNTGELFF